The TCR beta chain described here comes from a study of cytomegalovirus exposure and HLA in healthy donors. Overall study context: For the approximately 400 genotyped donors, approximately 83% fell within the Caucasian-associated ancestry cluster.

Study-level findings and limits: Indistinguishability led to the exclusion of some V segments, TRBV6-2 and TRBV6-3 included.

The CDR3 totals 14 residues. Germline V gives CDR1 SEHNR, CDR2 FQNEAQ (reference sequence). The primer mix had 60 Vbeta and 13 Jbeta primers. Only in-frame clones appear in the TCRdb table, and some are missing; sequencing was by immunoSEQ multiplex PCR. This table has 100,000 to 150,000 clones, 74% appearing once. Turning to this clone: Its antigen is still unknown. Germline is not matched at one junction end, which may reflect a read error.

The V call is TRBV7-9, the J call TRBJ1-1, with 8 bases fitting TRBD1. Sequencing used PBMCs. The sequence came from a woman between 50 and 59 years old in good health and CMV-seropositive. CDR3 DNA: TGTTCCAGCAGCCTGACAGGGGAGAACACTGAAGCTTTCTTT. Translated, it gives CSSSLTGENTEAFF.